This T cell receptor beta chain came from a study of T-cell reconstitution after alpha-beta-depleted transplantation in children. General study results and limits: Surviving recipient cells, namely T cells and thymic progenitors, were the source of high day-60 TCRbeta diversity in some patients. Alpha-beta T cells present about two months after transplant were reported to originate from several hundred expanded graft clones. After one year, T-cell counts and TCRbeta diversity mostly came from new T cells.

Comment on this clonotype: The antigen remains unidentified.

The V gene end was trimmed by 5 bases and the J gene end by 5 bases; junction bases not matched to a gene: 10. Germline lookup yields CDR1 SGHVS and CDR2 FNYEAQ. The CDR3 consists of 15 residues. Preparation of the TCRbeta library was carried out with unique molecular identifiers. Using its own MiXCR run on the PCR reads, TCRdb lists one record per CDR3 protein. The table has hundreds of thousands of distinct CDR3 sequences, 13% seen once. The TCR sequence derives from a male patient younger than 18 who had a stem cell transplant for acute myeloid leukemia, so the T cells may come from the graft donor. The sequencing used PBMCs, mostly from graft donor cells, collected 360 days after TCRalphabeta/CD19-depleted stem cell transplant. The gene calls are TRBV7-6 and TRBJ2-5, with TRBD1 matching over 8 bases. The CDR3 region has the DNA TGTGCCAGCAGCCGTGGACAGGGACTGGGCGAGACCCAGTACTTC. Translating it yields CASSRGQGLGETQYF.